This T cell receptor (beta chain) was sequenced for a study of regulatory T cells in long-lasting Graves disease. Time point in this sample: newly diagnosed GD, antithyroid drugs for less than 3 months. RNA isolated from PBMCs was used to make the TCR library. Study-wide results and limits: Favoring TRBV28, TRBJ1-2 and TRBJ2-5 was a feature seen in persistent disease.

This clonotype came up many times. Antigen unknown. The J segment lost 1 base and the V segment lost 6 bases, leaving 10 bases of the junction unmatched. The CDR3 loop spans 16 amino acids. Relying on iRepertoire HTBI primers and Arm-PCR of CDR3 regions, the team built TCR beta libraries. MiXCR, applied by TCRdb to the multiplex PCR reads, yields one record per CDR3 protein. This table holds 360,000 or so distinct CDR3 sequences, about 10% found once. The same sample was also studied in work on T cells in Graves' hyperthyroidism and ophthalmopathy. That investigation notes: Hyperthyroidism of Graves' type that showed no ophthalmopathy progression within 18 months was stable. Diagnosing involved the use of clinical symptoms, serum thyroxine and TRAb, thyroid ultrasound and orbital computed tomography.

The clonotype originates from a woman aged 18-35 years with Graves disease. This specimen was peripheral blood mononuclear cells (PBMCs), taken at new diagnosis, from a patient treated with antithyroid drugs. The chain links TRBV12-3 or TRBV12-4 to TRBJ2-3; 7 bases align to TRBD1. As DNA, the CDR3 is TGTGCCAGCAGCCGTAGACAGGGAACCGGCACAGATACGCAGTATTTT. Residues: CASSRRQGTGTDTQYF.